A selection of T cell receptor beta chains follows, all from one sample in a study of Graves' ophthalmopathy and Graves' hyperthyroidism. TCRdb reprocessed the multiplex PCR reads with MiXCR, giving one entry per CDR3 protein. In the table there are about 220,000 distinct CDR3 sequences, around a fifth of which are singletons. The material sequenced was peripheral blood. The source of these receptors is a woman aged 50 to 60 with Graves' ophthalmopathy. The CDR3 runs from the conserved cysteine through the conserved F or W. A D gene is named only where the DNA matches it firmly. Size is omitted from some rows. Given values are once, few, many or a class for expanded clones.

length	size	V	D	J	DNA	CDR3
14	.	TRBV6-2/TRBV6-3	TRBD1	TRBJ1-1	TGTGCCAGCAGGGACAGGGCTGAGTACACTGAAGCTTTCTTT	CASRDRAEYTEAFF
12	.	TRBV28	TRBD2	TRBJ2-2	TGTGCCAGCACCGTCGGGGGGGGGGAGCTGTTTTTT	CASTVGGGELFF
16	many	TRBV12-3/TRBV12-4	.	TRBJ1-1	TGTGCCAGCAGTACCGAAGGGATAGCTGGAAACACTGAAGCTTTCTTT	CASSTEGIAGNTEAFF
13	few	TRBV19	.	TRBJ1-2	TGTGCCAGCGCCGTCAGGGCCGGCTATGGCTACATCTTC	CASAVRAGYGYIF
16	.	TRBV6-1	.	TRBJ1-1	TGTGCCAGCAGTGAAAGTTGGGCCAGGGAGAACACTGAAGCTTTCTTT	CASSESWARENTEAFF
14	many	TRBV19	.	TRBJ1-1	TGTGCCAGTAGTATTTCGTGGAGTGGCACTGAAGCTTTCTTT	CASSISWSGTEAFF
19	.	TRBV2	TRBD2	TRBJ2-5	TGTGCCAGCAGTCCCACTAGCGGGGTGACCACCGAATTAGAAGAGACCCAGTACTTC	CASSPTSGVTTELEETQYF
16	few	TRBV6-2/TRBV6-3	TRBD1	TRBJ1-5	TGTGCCAGCAGTTACCACGACAGGGCTGGCAATCAGCCCCAGCATTTT	CASSYHDRAGNQPQHF
14	few	TRBV4-1	.	TRBJ1-1	TGCGCCAGCAGCCAAGAAGTCAGGGGCACTGAAGCTTTCTTT	CASSQEVRGTEAFF
13	many	TRBV7-8	.	TRBJ1-1	TGTGCCAGCACCCTCCTGAGGGGCGCTGAAGCTTTCTTT	CASTLLRGAEAFF
15	many	TRBV6-5	TRBD1	TRBJ2-4	TGTGCCAGCAGGGCTTCCGGGACAGGGGGGAACATTCAGTACTTC	CASRASGTGGNIQYF
14	few	TRBV20-1	TRBD2	TRBJ2-5	TGCAGTGCCACGAGCGGGAGGGCCGGGGAGACCCAGTACTTC	CSATSGRAGETQYF
14	many	TRBV2	.	TRBJ2-7	TGTGCCAGCAGTGTCGACAGGAGCTCCTACGAGCAGTACTTC	CASSVDRSSYEQYF
14	.	TRBV29-1	.	TRBJ1-2	TGCAGCGTTGATAAGTGGGGGCGCGTCTATGGCTACACCTTC	CSVDKWGRVYGYTF
14	many	TRBV11-1	.	TRBJ2-7	TGTGCCAGCAGCCTGATCCACGATCGGGGCGAGCAGTACTTC	CASSLIHDRGEQYF
15	.	TRBV5-1	.	TRBJ2-2	TGCGCCAGCAGCTCACCCAGCGTCCCCACCGGGGAGCTGTTTTTT	CASSSPSVPTGELFF
15	many	TRBV27	.	TRBJ2-2	TGTGCCAGCAGTTTCTCCGGGACTTTGGGAGGGGAGCTGTTTTTT	CASSFSGTLGGELFF
15	many	TRBV6-2/TRBV6-3	.	TRBJ2-5	TGTGCCAGCAGACAACGACAGGACCCCGCAGAGACCCAGTACTTC	CASRQRQDPAETQYF
14	.	TRBV28	.	TRBJ1-2	TGTGCCAGCAGTCATGATGATGGGGGATATGGCTACACCTTC	CASSHDDGGYGYTF
14	many	TRBV10-3	TRBD1	TRBJ2-2	TGTGCCATCAGTGGGGACAGTTTAACCGGGGAGCTGTTTTTT	CAISGDSLTGELFF
14	many	TRBV15	.	TRBJ1-1	TGTGCCACCAGCGGGGGAAATCTGGGCACTGAAGCTTTCTTT	CATSGGNLGTEAFF
13	many	TRBV19	.	TRBJ2-5	TGTGCCAGTATCGCCACAGGACAAGAGACCCAGTACTTC	CASIATGQETQYF
17	once	TRBV6-1	.	TRBJ1-2	TGTGCCAGCAGTGGGACCTCCCCGACATCGGAAAACTATGGCTACACCTTC	CASSGTSPTSENYGYTF
13	many	TRBV6-1	.	TRBJ2-5	TGTGCCAGCACCACGTGGAGCGGGGAGACCCAGTACTTC	CASTTWSGETQYF
14	.	TRBV12-3/TRBV12-4	.	TRBJ2-7	TGTGCCAGCCATACTAGAAGGGCTCCCTACGAGCAGTACTTC	CASHTRRAPYEQYF
15	.	TRBV19	TRBD1	TRBJ1-5	TGTGCCAGTAGACGAACTACAGGGGGTGGACAGCCCCAGCATTTT	CASRRTTGGGQPQHF
14	many	TRBV19	.	TRBJ2-7	TGTGCCAGTACAAGGGCTCTAGGGTCCTACGAGCAGTACTTC	CASTRALGSYEQYF
13	many	TRBV28	.	TRBJ1-2	TGTGCCAGCAGTTCTGAGGGGTTTCGGGGCTACACCTTC	CASSSEGFRGYTF
15	.	TRBV4-1	TRBD2	TRBJ2-7	TGCGCCAGCAGCCAAGAGGGGACTAGTCCGGTCGAGCAGTACTTC	CASSQEGTSPVEQYF
16	many	TRBV20-1	TRBD2	TRBJ2-7	TGCAGTGCTCAGCTCGGACTAGCGGGAGTGGAGTACGAGCAGTACTTC	CSAQLGLAGVEYEQYF
16	many	TRBV6-1	.	TRBJ2-7	TGTGCCAGCAGTGGAAGAAACAGAGAACTAACCTACGAGCAGTACTTC	CASSGRNRELTYEQYF
15	.	TRBV10-3	.	TRBJ2-2	TGTGCCATCAGCACACAGCGGGTGGGATCCGGGGAGCTGTTTTTT	CAISTQRVGSGELFF
14	.	TRBV7-2	.	TRBJ2-7	TGTGCCAGCAGCAACTGGGACTTGGCCTACGAGCAGTACTTC	CASSNWDLAYEQYF
13	many	TRBV10-3	.	TRBJ1-5	TGTGCCATCAGGACGGACAGAACCCAGCCCCAGCATTTT	CAIRTDRTQPQHF
12	many	TRBV24-1	.	TRBJ1-2	TGTGCCACCAGTGAGACCGACTATGGCTACACCTTC	CATSETDYGYTF
13	many	TRBV20-1	.	TRBJ1-5	TGCAGTGTCCGAGGGGATAGCAATCAGCCCCAGCATTTT	CSVRGDSNQPQHF
15	many	TRBV27	TRBD1	TRBJ1-2	TGTGCCAGCAGTTCGGGCAGGGGGCAAAACTATGGCTACACCTTC	CASSSGRGQNYGYTF
13	.	TRBV24-1	.	TRBJ2-7	TGTGCCACCAGTGACAGTATCAAATACGAGCAGTACTTC	CATSDSIKYEQYF
16	.	TRBV27	.	TRBJ1-2	TGTGCCAGCAGTTTCCGTCGGCAGGGTGCCTTGTATGGCTACACCTTC	CASSFRRQGALYGYTF
15	.	TRBV7-3	.	TRBJ2-7	TGTGCCAGCAGCCTAAATATTGGACCGAGCTACGAGCAGTACTTC	CASSLNIGPSYEQYF
13	few	TRBV29-1	TRBD1	TRBJ2-7	TGCAGCACCGGACGGGACAGGGTGGCCGAGCAGTACTTC	CSTGRDRVAEQYF
14	many	TRBV7-2	.	TRBJ2-7	TGTGCCAGCACCGTCTTTTTTGGGGGAATCGAGCAGTACTTC	CASTVFFGGIEQYF
15	many	TRBV6-1	TRBD1	TRBJ2-7	TGTGCCAGCAGTGAAGCAGCGCAGGGGGTCTACGAGCAGTACTTC	CASSEAAQGVYEQYF
13	many	TRBV30	.	TRBJ1-1	TGTGCCTGGAGTGAGGGGGGAAACACTGAAGCTTTCTTT	CAWSEGGNTEAFF
17	many	TRBV6-5	.	TRBJ2-7	TGTGCCAGCAGTTACTCTGGGGGGACAGCAACACCCTCCGAGCAGTACTTC	CASSYSGGTATPSEQYF
12	many	TRBV20-1	.	TRBJ1-1	TGCAACCGTAACGGGCTTTCGGGTGAAGCTTTCTTT	CNRNGLSGEAFF